The source of this T cell receptor beta chain is a study of CD8 T cells in ankylosing spondylitis. General study results and limits: Fewer than ten highly homologous variants made up a TCR beta motif that seemed to typify ankylosing spondylitis blood.

This clonotype was observed a few times. The antigen is not known. V lost 6 bases, J lost 4 bases, and 8 bases stayed unmatched. CDR1 and CDR2 (germline): MNHEY, SVGEGT. The CDR3 extends over 16 amino acids. Libraries for TCR beta were made by quantitative 5'-RACE with molecular barcodes. MiXCR, applied by TCRdb to the 5' RACE reads, yields one record per CDR3 protein. Among roughly 700,000 distinct CDR3 sequences listed, roughly 19% were seen once. Sequenced sample: blood, either unsorted or a sorted T cell fraction (not recorded which). This TCR was sampled from a male donor with ankylosing spondylitis. The chain carries TRBV6-2 or TRBV6-3 and TRBJ2-3, with TRBD2 matching 12 bases. This CDR3 reads CASSGRLAGESDTQYF. The CDR3 bases are TGTGCCAGCAGCGGTCGACTAGCGGGAGAATCAGATACGCAGTATTTT.